Listed here are 22 T cell receptor beta chains from one sample, sequenced in a study of blood T cell repertoires in COVID-19. Assay used: immunoSEQ multiplex PCR; TCRdb lists only in-frame clones, some missing. Here the sample spans roughly 500,000 clones, approximately 89% being singletons. The sequenced sample consisted of peripheral blood. The source of these receptors is a man between 18 and 29 years old with COVID-19, enrolled during active disease.

This chain links TRBV11-3 with TRBJ2-2; 9 nucleotides agree with TRBD1. CDR1 SGHNT and CDR2 YENEEA come from the germline V gene. The CDR3 covers 15 residues. Trimming took 4 bases from V and 2 from J; bases not matched to a gene: 2. CDR3 sequence: CASSSGQGNTGELFF. The CDR3 DNA follows: TGTGCCAGCAGCTCGGGACAGGGAAACACCGGGGAGCTGTTTTTT.

The rearrangement links TRBV19 to TRBJ2-5; tentative D call: TRBD2 (5 bases). The CDR3 is 13 residues long. The germline V gene has CDR1 LNHDA and CDR2 SQIVND (reference sequence). Trimming pared 0 bases from V and 6 bases from J, leaving 8 bases between. CDR3 DNA: TGTGCCAGTAGTATAGATCGGGGAAAGACCCAGTACTTC. Its protein is CASSIDRGKTQYF.

The rearrangement links TRBV5-4 to TRBJ2-1; a weak D match, TRBD2 (7 bases). V lost 0 bases and J lost 6, with 16 bases in between. CDR3 length: 16 residues. The V gene's germline CDR1 is SGHNT and CDR2 YYREEE (reference sequence). The CDR3: CASSLVGGRSPNEQFF. CDR3 coding DNA: TGTGCCAGCAGCTTGGTGGGGGGGCGCAGTCCCAATGAGCAGTTCTTC.

This clone is a singleton in its sample. This chain joins TRBV7-2 and TRBJ2-3; maybe TRBD2 (7 bases). Germline CDR1 is SGHTA and CDR2 is FQGNSA. V was cut by 2 bases and J by 6 bases, with 12 bases left in between. The CDR3 has 14 amino acids. The DNA for the CDR3 is TGTGCCAGCAGCTTAATAGGGGGGGCGGATACGCAGTATTTT. Its translation is CASSLIGGADTQYF.

V usage is TRBV29-1 and J usage is TRBJ2-7; the match to TRBD2 covers 11 bases. V was pared by 1 base and J by 2 bases, with 13 bases of the junction left unmatched. CDR1 is SQVTM, CDR2 ANQGSEA, per germline. CDR3 length: 18 residues. The CDR3 reads CSVEVSLPGTSGAYEQYF. CDR3 in DNA: TGCAGCGTTGAAGTCTCTCTCCCCGGGACTAGCGGCGCCTACGAGCAGTACTTC.

The chain couples TRBV7-8 to TRBJ2-1, with TRBD2 matching over 11 bases. The CDR3 is 15 residues long. Trimming cost V 5 bases and J 5 bases; bases outside gene matches: 5. The germline V gene encodes CDR1 SGHVS and CDR2 FQNEAQ. CDR3 DNA sequence: TGTGCCAGCAGCCGATTAGCGGGAGGGAACAATGAGCAGTTCTTC. Translation: CASSRLAGGNNEQFF. The variable domain in full, with the rest retrieved from reference TRBV7-8 and TRBJ2-1, is GAGVSQSPRYKVAKRGQDVALRCDPISGHVSLFWYQQALGQGPEFLTYFQNEAQLDKSGLPSDRFFAERPEGSVSTLKIQRTQQEDSAVYLCASSRLAGGNNEQFFGPGTRLTVL.

The chain links TRBV27 to TRBJ2-2; 8 bases are a match to TRBD1. J was trimmed by 0 bases and V by 1 base; bases with no gene match: 7. The CDR3 is 18 amino acids. Germline V lookup: CDR1 MNHEY, CDR2 SMNVEV (reference sequence). This chain's CDR3 is CASSLYARDRSNTGELFF. The CDR3 region has the DNA TGTGCCAGCAGTTTATACGCCCGGGACAGGTCGAACACCGGGGAGCTGTTTTTT.

This clone was detected once. This chain uses TRBV2 with TRBJ2-1; D perhaps matches TRBD2 (6 bases). Looked up from germline, CDR1 is SNHLY and CDR2 is FYNNEI. V gave up 3 bases and J gave up 8 bases, with 14 bases separating them. The CDR3 totals 14 residues. In DNA form, the CDR3 reads TGTGCCAGCAGTGAGTGGCCGGGGGTAGATGAGCAGTTCTTC. Translation gives CASSEWPGVDEQFF.

Many counts were recorded for this clone. The rearrangement uses TRBV6-5 and TRBJ1-2, with no clear D. The V end lost 4 bases, the J end lost 4 bases, and 13 bases lay between the germline ends. Germline CDR1 is MNHEY and CDR2 is SVGAGI. This CDR3 region has 14 residues. The CDR3 loop reads CASSWREPSYGYTF. As DNA, the CDR3 is TGTGCCAGCAGTTGGCGGGAGCCCTCCTATGGCTACACCTTC.

The V gene is TRBV4-1, the J gene TRBJ1-1; 11 bases map to TRBD1. Germline values: CDR1 MGHRA, CDR2 YSYEKL. The ends lost 4 bases at V and 4 bases at J; junction bases unmatched: 8. This CDR3 comprises 16 residues. In DNA, the CDR3 is TGCGCCAGCAGCCCGAAAACCGGGACAGGGGGCACTGAAGCTTTCTTT. Amino acid sequence: CASSPKTGTGGTEAFF.

This clone was seen a single time. The gene calls are TRBV30 and TRBJ2-1; 7 nucleotides match TRBD2. The length of the CDR3 is 15 residues. Germline CDR1 is GTSNPN and CDR2 is SVGIG (reference sequence). J lost 7 bases, V lost 4 bases, and 13 bases had no gene match. CDR3 region: CAWISSGSGGNEQFF. The CDR3 nucleotides read TGTGCCTGGATATCTAGCGGATCCGGGGGGAATGAGCAGTTCTTC.

The rearrangement links TRBV11-3 to TRBJ2-7; D remains unclear. Germline-derived CDR1 and CDR2 are SGHNT and YENEEA. The length of the CDR3 is 13 residues. The V end was cut by 4 bases, the J end by 2 bases, with 9 bases between. CDR3: CASSSRPTYEQYF. CDR3 bases: TGTGCCAGCAGCTCGCGGCCAACCTACGAGCAGTACTTC.

The J gene is TRBJ1-5, the V gene TRBV7-2, with 10 bases fitting TRBD1. Germline CDR1 is SGHTA and CDR2 is FQGNSA. CDR3 length: 15 amino acids. With V trimmed by 2 bases and J by 7 bases, 5 bases remained unmatched. The CDR3 region is CASSLSGTGAQPQHF. CDR3 DNA sequence: TGTGCCAGCAGCTTATCGGGGACAGGGGCACAGCCCCAGCATTTT.

Points on this clone: Within the sample, other DNA sequences also encode this same CDR3. This sequence joins TRBV5-1 and TRBJ2-3, with D possibly matching TRBD1 (5 bases). In germline, CDR1 is SGHRS, CDR2 YFSETQ. The CDR3 spans 15 residues. Trimming took 0 bases from V and 0 from J, leaving 8 bases between them. The CDR3 DNA follows: TGCGCCAGCAGCTTGGAAGGGGCTAGCACAGATACGCAGTATTTT. Translation gives CASSLEGASTDTQYF. The full variable domain, in which reference TRBV5-1 and TRBJ2-3 provide the parts outside the CDR3, is KAGVTQTPRYLIKTRGQQVTLSCSPISGHRSVSWYQQTPGQGLQFLFEYFSETQRNKGNFPGRFSGRQFSNSRSEMNVSTLELGDSALYLCASSLEGASTDTQYFGPGTRLTVL.

This sequence joins TRBV7-3 and TRBJ2-1; 11 nucleotides line up with TRBD2. The CDR3 has 20 residues. CDR1 is SGHTA, CDR2 FQGTGA, per germline. J lost 6 bases, V lost 0 bases, and 16 bases had no gene match. Here the CDR3 DNA reads TGTGCCAGCAGCTTAACCCCCGGGACTAGCGGCCGAACGCCACTCAATGAGCAGTTCTTC. Protein: CASSLTPGTSGRTPLNEQFF.

This chain connects TRBV7-8 to TRBJ2-1; TRBD2 matches 7 bases. V gave up 5 bases and J gave up 1 base; unmatched junction bases: 11. From germline, CDR1 is SGHVS and CDR2 FQNEAQ. The CDR3 has 17 residues. The CDR3 nucleotides are TGTGCCAGCAGCCCAACCCCACTAGCGCTATCCTACAATGAGCAGTTCTTC. It is translated as CASSPTPLALSYNEQFF.

The chain is built from TRBV7-9 and TRBJ2-7, with D possibly being TRBD2 (6 bases). V lost 1 base and J 2 bases, leaving 9 bases between the germline ends. CDR1 is SEHNR, CDR2 FQNEAQ, per germline (reference sequence). The CDR3 loop spans 14 amino acids. The CDR3 region is CASSLERGTYEQYF. The CDR3 nucleotides are TGTGCCAGCAGCTTAGAACGGGGGACCTACGAGCAGTACTTC.

The V gene is TRBV4-2, the J gene TRBJ2-7; D perhaps matches TRBD2 (5 bases). The V end lost 0 bases, the J end lost 5 bases, and 14 bases lay between the germline ends. The length of the CDR3 is 15 residues. In germline, CDR1 is LGHNA, CDR2 YNFKEQ. This CDR3 is CASSQDLTNRNEQYF. CDR3 bases: TGTGCCAGCAGCCAAGATCTGACTAATCGTAACGAGCAGTACTTC.

This clone has more than one count but fewer than ten. In the same sample, other DNA sequences code for this CDR3. The chain links TRBV19 to TRBJ1-1, with D possibly being TRBD1 (5 bases). CDR1 LNHDA and CDR2 SQIVND come from the germline V gene (reference sequence). The CDR3 runs to 12 residues. V was cut by 1 base and J by 7 bases, with 7 bases left in between. CDR3 nucleotides: TGTGCCAGTAGTATAGGGGGCAGTGAAGCTTTCTTT. Amino acids: CASSIGGSEAFF.

The chain uses TRBV6-1 and TRBJ2-1; the D is unclear. CDR1 and CDR2 from the germline V gene are MNHNS and SASEGT. Trimming took 5 bases from V and 8 from J, leaving 13 bases between them. This CDR3 has 13 amino acids. DNA of the CDR3: TGTGCCAGCAGTACCGGAGTTAGCTATGAGCAGTTCTTC. Its translation: CASSTGVSYEQFF.

The J gene is TRBJ2-7, the V gene TRBV25-1, with 10 bases identical to TRBD2. The V gene's germline CDR1 is MGHDK and CDR2 SYGVNS. This CDR3 spans 14 amino acids. The V gene end was trimmed by 6 bases and the J gene end by 3 bases; junction bases not matched to a gene: 5. The CDR3 nucleotides read TGTGCCAGCAGCAGGACTAGCGGCATCTACGAGCAGTACTTC. This gives the protein CASSRTSGIYEQYF.

The chain recombines TRBV24-1 with TRBJ2-7; D unresolved. This CDR3 region has 18 residues. Germline CDR1 KGHDR, CDR2 SFDVKD. Trimming left V 2 bases short and J 4 bases short, with 23 bases between. Written as DNA, the CDR3 is TGTGCCACCAGTGATTGGTTGTTGAACAGCCCTTTCTTTTACGAGCAGTACTTC. This sequence encodes CATSDWLLNSPFFYEQYF.